This TCR beta chain was retrieved from a study of T cell responses to AZD1222 COVID-19 vaccine. The table lists this clone with a count of one. Libraries were prepared by immunoSEQ multiplex PCR; TCRdb keeps only in-frame clonotypes and omits some of them. The sample records about 94,000 clones, around 85% being singletons. Germline V gene data show CDR1 as SGHVS and CDR2 as FQNEAQ. The CDR3 consists of 14 residues. The V gene lost 5 bases and the J gene lost 7 bases, with 15 bases spanning the gap. This TCR was recovered from an adult who received the AZD1222 COVID-19 vaccine. Sequences were derived from peripheral blood, sampled 28 days after the second AZD1222 dose. V is TRBV7-8 and J is TRBJ2-1; D is perhaps TRBD2 (6 bases). DNA of the CDR3: TGTGCCAGCAGCCCCCCCCGGGGAGGAAATGAGCAGTTCTTC. Translating it yields CASSPPRGGNEQFF.